These 12 T cell receptor beta chains share one sample of origin, sequenced in a study of cytomegalovirus exposure and HLA in healthy donors (dated by TCRdb to 2016 to 2017). Library method: the immunoSEQ multiplex PCR assay. For the multiplex PCR, a mixture combining 60 forward primers for TCR Vbeta segments and 13 reverse primers for TCR Jbeta segments was used. TCRdb holds this immuneACCESS table with in-frame rearrangements only. Some clones are missing; in checked studies, unresolved V genes explain under half, and the rest has no known cause. For this sample there are about 160,000 clones; approximately 80% appear just once. Clones ranked in the top ten supply under 9% of the sample. The sequenced sample consisted of PBMCs. The source of these receptors is a woman aged 35 to 49 in good health and CMV-seropositive.

V is TRBV27 and J is TRBJ1-2, with 11 positions matching TRBD1. CDR1 MNHEY and CDR2 SMNVEV come from the germline V gene (reference sequence). This CDR3 contains 15 residues. Trimming took 6 bases from V and 7 from J; bases not matched to a gene: 10. The CDR3 sequence: CASRWTGGSNAGYTF. CDR3 sequence (DNA): TGTGCCAGCAGATGGACAGGGGGCTCAAACGCTGGCTACACCTTC.

This clone has just a few counts. J is TRBJ2-1 and V is TRBV7-2; D possibly corresponds to TRBD1 (6 bases). Trimming removed 6 bases from V and 10 bases from J, with 16 bases in between. The CDR3 covers 13 residues. The germline gives CDR1 SGHTA, CDR2 FQGNSA. The DNA for the CDR3 is TGTGCCAGCAGTCCCGGCGTTGGGGGCGAGCAGTTCTTC. It translates to CASSPGVGGEQFF.

This clone has only a few counts. The chain links TRBV6-1 to TRBJ1-5; the D is unclear. Between the trimmed V and J ends, which lost 4 bases and 1 base, there was a span of 11 bases. This CDR3 is 15 amino acids long. CDR1 is MNHNS, CDR2 SASEGT, per germline. This CDR3 reads CASSGEAGSNQPQHF. CDR3 in DNA: TGTGCCAGCAGTGGTGAGGCGGGGAGCAATCAGCCCCAGCATTTT.

The V and J genes are TRBV7-2 and TRBJ2-1, with a tentative D call TRBD2 (7 bases). Looked up from germline, CDR1 is SGHTA and CDR2 is FQGNSA. This CDR3 spans 16 amino acids. Trimming removed 2 bases at V and 3 bases at J, with 14 bases between. CDR3 sequence (DNA): TGTGCCAGCAGCTTATTATCGGGGGGCATCTACAATGAGCAGTTCTTC. It encodes CASSLLSGGIYNEQFF.

V and J are TRBV5-4 and TRBJ2-5; the match to TRBD2 covers 8 bases. From germline, CDR1 is SGHNT and CDR2 YYREEE (reference sequence). CDR3 size: 14 residues. Unmatched junction bases numbered 10, after V lost 9 bases and J lost 3 bases. The CDR3 DNA reads as TGTGCCACCAAGACGGGAGGGATTAAAGAGACCCAGTACTTC. It yields the protein CATKTGGIKETQYF.

CDR3 in amino acids: CASSPLRFGTGGRENGYTF. CDR3 coding DNA: TGTGCCAGCAGCCCACTGAGATTTGGGACAGGGGGCAGGGAAAATGGCTACACCTTC. J is TRBJ1-2 and V is TRBV7-8, with TRBD1 identical over 12 bases. The CDR3 has 19 amino acids. The V gene end was trimmed by 5 bases and the J gene end by 6 bases; junction bases not matched to a gene: 19. CDR1 is SGHVS, CDR2 FQNEAQ, per germline. Variable domain in full (rest from reference TRBV7-8 and TRBJ1-2): GAGVSQSPRYKVAKRGQDVALRCDPISGHVSLFWYQQALGQGPEFLTYFQNEAQLDKSGLPSDRFFAERPEGSVSTLKIQRTQQEDSAVYLCASSPLRFGTGGRENGYTFGSGTRLTVV.

The chain couples TRBV28 to TRBJ1-2, with D perhaps matching TRBD1 (5 bases). The CDR3 loop spans 13 amino acids. Germline CDR1 is MDHEN and CDR2 is SYDVKM. V lost 7 bases to trimming and J lost 5 bases, with 14 bases between them. Written as DNA, the CDR3 is TGTGCCAGCACTGACCCCCGGGGGTATGGCTACACCTTC. Protein: CASTDPRGYGYTF.

The CDR3 nucleotides read TGCGCCAGCAGCCACCTCTTGACAGACACTGAAGCTTTCTTT. Its translation is CASSHLLTDTEAFF. The rearrangement joins TRBV5-1 to TRBJ1-1; perhaps TRBD1 as D (5 bases). V lost 4 bases to trimming and J lost 3 bases, with 13 bases between them. Germline V gene data show CDR1 as SGHRS and CDR2 as YFSETQ. The CDR3 is made up of 14 amino acids. Full variable domain (outside the CDR3, taken from reference TRBV5-1 and TRBJ1-1): KAGVTQTPRYLIKTRGQQVTLSCSPISGHRSVSWYQQTPGQGLQFLFEYFSETQRNKGNFPGRFSGRQFSNSRSEMNVSTLELGDSALYLCASSHLLTDTEAFFGQGTRLTVV.

This rearrangement joins TRBV19 to TRBJ1-5; D is uncertain. Germline lookup yields CDR1 LNHDA and CDR2 SQIVND (reference sequence). The V and J ends lost 9 bases and 0 bases respectively, with 9 bases between them. The CDR3 is 13 amino acids. Here the CDR3 DNA reads TGTGCCAGCACAGATTATAGCAATCAGCCCCAGCATTTT. Protein: CASTDYSNQPQHF.

The CDR3, as DNA: TGTGCCAGCAGCACGGGACTAGAAGGCTACGAGCAGTACTTC. This encodes CASSTGLEGYEQYF. V usage is TRBV9 and J usage is TRBJ2-7; 8 bases are shared with TRBD2. Trimming at V came to 4 bases and at J to 3 bases, leaving 6 bases not matched to a gene. This CDR3 region has 14 residues. Germline CDR1 is SGDLS and CDR2 is YYNGEE. Filled out from reference TRBV9 and TRBJ2-7, the complete variable domain reads DSGVTQTPKHLITATGQRVTLRCSPRSGDLSVYWYQQSLDQGLQFLIQYYNGEERAKGNILERFSAQQFPDLHSELNLSSLELGDSALYFCASSTGLEGYEQYFGPGTRLTVT.

The chain carries TRBV28 and TRBJ1-6, with D possibly TRBD1 on 6 matching bases. Germline V CDR1 and CDR2: MDHEN, SYDVKM. V dropped 1 base and J dropped 3 bases, with 28 bases sitting between them. The CDR3 is 22 residues long. CDR3 residues: CASSLSSRIGGGGPIYNSPLHF. CDR3 nucleotides: TGTGCCAGCAGTTTATCGTCACGGATTGGAGGCGGGGGGCCGATCTATAATTCACCCCTCCACTTT. Together with reference TRBV28 and TRBJ1-6, the CDR3 gives the full variable domain: DVKVTQSSRYLVKRTGEKVFLECVQDMDHENMFWYRQDPGLGLRLIYFSYDVKMKEKGDIPEGYSVSREKKERFSLILESASTNQTSMYLCASSLSSRIGGGGPIYNSPLHFGNGTRLTVT.

The chain couples TRBV5-1 to TRBJ2-2; 8 bases align to TRBD2. From germline, CDR1 is SGHRS and CDR2 YFSETQ. There are 15 residues in the CDR3. The V gene end was trimmed by 0 bases and the J gene end by 4 bases; junction bases not matched to a gene: 2. CDR3 coding DNA: TGCGCCAGCAGCTTGGCGGCGGGGGGCACCGGGGAGCTGTTTTTT. Protein sequence: CASSLAAGGTGELFF.